Here is one TCR beta chain with its context. Its antigen remains unknown. The entry originates in a study of cytomegalovirus exposure and HLA in healthy donors. Across the whole study: There were 88 million or so unique TCRs (from HLA-typed donors) in an early data release. Study-wide results and caveats: Later analysis associated a missense DCLRE1C variant with TCR beta V- and J-gene trimming.

The PCR made use of 60 Vbeta and 13 Jbeta primers. Profiled with immunoSEQ multiplex PCR; TCRdb holds only in-frame clones, not every one. The data show some 150,000 clones, about 82% seen once. V shed 6 bases and J 7 bases; nucleotides not matched to a gene: 8. This CDR3 has 14 amino acids. The germline gives CDR1 MDHEN, CDR2 SYDVKM. Material: PBMCs. The rearrangement uses TRBV28 and TRBJ2-7; 11 bases line up with TRBD2. This receptor was obtained from a woman younger than 30 in good health and CMV-seronegative. The CDR3 DNA is TGTGCCAGCAGGGGGGGACTAGCGGAAGAGGAGCAGTACTTC. Amino acids: CASRGGLAEEEQYF.